At least ten counts were recorded for the clone carrying this T cell receptor beta chain. Amplification yielded TCR beta CDR3 regions, with RNA transcripts as the source. TCR CDR3 underwent first-round RT-PCR with the HTBI primer set. MiXCR, run by TCRdb on the multiplex PCR reads, gives a single entry per CDR3 protein. The profile covers a few hundred thousand distinct CDR3 sequences, with 18% appearing a single time and about half taken by the ten largest. The data belong to a study of T cells in Graves' hyperthyroidism and ophthalmopathy. Germline V lookup: CDR1 SGHRS, CDR2 YFSETQ. CDR3 length: 15 residues. The trim removed 4 bases at V and 0 bases at J, leaving 6 bases unmatched.

This TCR was sampled from a woman aged 45-59 years with Graves' hyperthyroidism. Sequenced material: blood. V gene TRBV5-1 combines with J gene TRBJ2-7, with TRBD2 matching over 8 bases. The CDR3 region is CASSPTGTSSYEQYF. CDR3 coding DNA: TGCGCCAGCAGCCCTACCGGGACTAGCTCCTACGAGCAGTACTTC.